The present entry profiles one T cell receptor (beta chain) with its context. These data are taken from a study of memory CD4+ T cells and cytomegalovirus serostatus. The sort gate was single viable CD3+CD4+CD8-CD45RO+ cells for memory CD4+ T cells. CDR1 is MNHNY and CDR2 is SVGAGI in the germline V gene (reference sequence). This CDR3 comprises 14 residues. The V end lost 6 bases, the J end lost 2 bases, and 13 bases lay between the germline ends. Clones were sequenced by immunoSEQ multiplex PCR, and TCRdb holds only the in-frame ones, with some missing. The table includes 50,000 to 75,000 clones, roughly 80% detected once.

The specimen was memory CD4+ T cells from blood. The rearrangement uses TRBV6-6 and TRBJ1-1, with a possible D match to TRBD1 (6 bases). The TCR comes from an adult in good health and CMV-seronegative. The CDR3 bases are TGTGCCAGCAGCCTAGGGGGGGGAAACACTGAAGCTTTCTTT. This encodes CASSLGGGNTEAFF.